Below, 8 T cell receptor beta chains from the same sample are listed, as sequenced in a study of T-cell reconstitution after alpha-beta-depleted transplantation in children. It was with unique molecular identifiers that the TCRbeta library was prepared. TCRdb used MiXCR to reprocess the PCR reads, holding one entry per CDR3 protein. Altogether over 200,000 distinct CDR3 sequences are present, roughly a tenth being singletons, with the ten largest covering approximately 28%. The sample consisted of PBMCs, taken before TCRalphabeta/CD19-depleted stem cell transplant. The receptors shown here come from a child younger than two with acute myeloid leukemia, due to receive a stem cell transplant.

The table lists this clonotype with many counts. The chain employs TRBV9 and TRBJ2-6; TRBD2 aligns across 9 bases. Per the germline V gene, CDR1 is SGDLS and CDR2 is YYNGEE. The CDR3 loop spans 17 amino acids. Trimming removed 0 bases from V and 4 bases from J; junction bases left unmatched: 5. The CDR3, as DNA: TGTGCCAGCAGCGTAGCGGCGGGAGGGCCCGGGGCCAACGTCCTGACTTTC. It is translated as CASSVAAGGPGANVLTF.

This clonotype was counted at least ten times. This rearrangement joins TRBV10-3 to TRBJ2-1; 9 bases are a match to TRBD2. CDR1 ENHRY and CDR2 SYGVKD come from the germline V gene. The CDR3 extends over 15 amino acids. The J segment lost 6 bases and the V segment lost 7 bases, leaving 10 bases of the junction unmatched. In DNA, the CDR3 is TGTGCCATCACCTCCAGGACTAGCGAAACCAATGAGCAGTTCTTC. As protein: CAITSRTSETNEQFF.

The chain joins TRBV2 to TRBJ1-1, with D possibly being TRBD1 (5 bases). Trimming cost V 0 bases and J 6 bases, with 8 bases left between them. Looked up from germline, CDR1 is SNHLY and CDR2 is FYNNEI. The CDR3 has 13 amino acids. As DNA, the CDR3 is TGTGCCAGCAGTGAAGCGCCGGGGGCTGAAGCTTTCTTT. This gives the protein CASSEAPGAEAFF.

This clonotype was seen ten or more times. This rearrangement joins TRBV5-1 to TRBJ2-7, with D possibly TRBD2 on 6 matching bases. The CDR3 is made up of 16 amino acids. Trimming shortened V by 4 bases and J by 2 bases, and 19 bases separated the two germline ends. CDR1 is SGHRS and CDR2 is YFSETQ in the germline V gene. The CDR3 nucleotides are TGCGCCAGCAGCCCCGTAGGCGGGGCTCTTCCCTACGAGCAGTACTTC. This sequence encodes CASSPVGGALPYEQYF.

This clonotype was counted many times. The chain uses TRBV20-1 and TRBJ2-1; 9 positions agree with TRBD2. There are 17 residues in the CDR3. The V and J ends lost 0 bases and 3 bases, in that order; junction bases with no gene match: 9. The germline CDR1 and CDR2 sequences are DFQATT and SNEGSKA (reference sequence). In DNA form, the CDR3 reads TGCAGTGCTAGAGATGAGGTAGCGGGGGACCTCTACAATGAGCAGTTCTTC. Protein: CSARDEVAGDLYNEQFF.

At least ten counts were recorded for this clonotype. The CDR3 coding sequence is TGCAGTGCTGCGGGGGTCCTATCCTACGAGCAGTACTTC. It is translated as CSAAGVLSYEQYF. The V and J genes are TRBV20-1 and TRBJ2-7, with 7 bases aligning to TRBD2. Germline loops: CDR1 DFQATT, CDR2 SNEGSKA (reference sequence). The CDR3 consists of 13 residues. Losses at the gene ends were 5 bases for V and 1 base for J; bases not matched to a gene: 5.

Many counts were recorded for this clonotype. The rearrangement joins TRBV12-3 or TRBV12-4 to TRBJ1-2; D uncertain. The CDR3 is 13 residues long. Trimming took off 6 bases at V and 0 bases at J, with 8 bases between the two ends. CDR3 loop: CASRSDTNYGYTF. DNA for the CDR3: TGTGCCAGCAGGTCAGACACTAACTATGGCTACACCTTC.

This chain joins TRBV2 and TRBJ2-1, with 8 bases identical to TRBD1. Germline V gene lookup returns CDR1 SNHLY and CDR2 FYNNEI. Losses at the gene ends were 6 bases for V and 4 bases for J; bases not matched to a gene: 8. This CDR3 is 15 amino acids long. The CDR3 DNA reads TGTGCCAGCAGAGCCCGCGGGACAGGTTACAATGAGCAGTTCTTC. Its translation: CASRARGTGYNEQFF.